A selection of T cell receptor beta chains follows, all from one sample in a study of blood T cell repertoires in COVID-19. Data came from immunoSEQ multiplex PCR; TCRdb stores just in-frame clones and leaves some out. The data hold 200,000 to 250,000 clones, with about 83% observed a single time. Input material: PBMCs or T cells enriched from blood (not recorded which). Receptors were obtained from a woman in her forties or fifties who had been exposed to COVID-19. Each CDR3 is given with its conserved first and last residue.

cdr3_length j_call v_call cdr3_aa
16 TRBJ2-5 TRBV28 CASSFDGTSGVETQYF
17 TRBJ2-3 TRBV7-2 CASSLERAGVLPDTQYF
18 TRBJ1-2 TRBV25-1 CASSGTLGVGQGDYGYTF
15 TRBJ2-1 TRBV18 CASSRWTSGLNEQFF
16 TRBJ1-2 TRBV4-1 CASSQEMGQGVYGYTF
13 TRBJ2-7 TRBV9 CASSPGTSYEQYF
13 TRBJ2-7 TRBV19 CASSIDDRGEQYF
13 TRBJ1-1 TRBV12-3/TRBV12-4 CASGQGARTEAFF
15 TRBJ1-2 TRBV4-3 CASSPTTGQGYGYTF
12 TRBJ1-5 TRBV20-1 CSASRVNQPQHF
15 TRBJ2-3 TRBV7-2 CASSLAAGSTDTQYF
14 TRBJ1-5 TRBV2 CASSAGGAWQPQHF
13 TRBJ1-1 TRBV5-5 CASNRQGNTEAFF
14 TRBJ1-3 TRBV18 CASSSREAGNTIYF
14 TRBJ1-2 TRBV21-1 CASRRQGTNYGYTF
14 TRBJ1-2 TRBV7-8 CASSLTGNNYGYTF
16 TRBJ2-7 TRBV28 CASSLSEAVLRSEQYF
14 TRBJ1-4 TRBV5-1 CASSLRGSGEKLFF
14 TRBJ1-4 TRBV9 CASSPRPGDEKLFF
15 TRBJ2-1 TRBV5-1 CASSSGGTAFNEQFF
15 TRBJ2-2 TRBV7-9 CASSSTGSNTGELFF
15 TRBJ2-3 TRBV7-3 CASSLQGAGTDTQYF
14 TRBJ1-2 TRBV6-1 CASSEPGGFDGYTF
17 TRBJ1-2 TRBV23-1 CARPKIGGAEVVVGYTF
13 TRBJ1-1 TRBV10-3 CAISEDRLTEAFF
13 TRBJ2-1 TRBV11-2 CASSLIGGGGQFF
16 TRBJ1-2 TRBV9 CASSVRDRGRQGGYTF
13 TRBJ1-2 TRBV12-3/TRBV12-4 CASSSPRGNGYTF
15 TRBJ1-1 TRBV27 CASSTRPAAFTEAFF
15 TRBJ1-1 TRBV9 CASSVGQARNTEAFF
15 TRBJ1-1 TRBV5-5 CASIREDFRQSEAFF
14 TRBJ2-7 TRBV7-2 CASSPWTGRGEQYF
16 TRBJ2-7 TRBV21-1 CASSKWGQGRTYEQYF
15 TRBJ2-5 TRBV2 CASRGTGVIQETQYF
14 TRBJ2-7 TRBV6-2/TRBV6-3 CASSYGQGSYEQYF
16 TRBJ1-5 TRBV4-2 CASSQVLATANQPQHF
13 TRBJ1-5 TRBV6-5 CASTATRGQPQHF